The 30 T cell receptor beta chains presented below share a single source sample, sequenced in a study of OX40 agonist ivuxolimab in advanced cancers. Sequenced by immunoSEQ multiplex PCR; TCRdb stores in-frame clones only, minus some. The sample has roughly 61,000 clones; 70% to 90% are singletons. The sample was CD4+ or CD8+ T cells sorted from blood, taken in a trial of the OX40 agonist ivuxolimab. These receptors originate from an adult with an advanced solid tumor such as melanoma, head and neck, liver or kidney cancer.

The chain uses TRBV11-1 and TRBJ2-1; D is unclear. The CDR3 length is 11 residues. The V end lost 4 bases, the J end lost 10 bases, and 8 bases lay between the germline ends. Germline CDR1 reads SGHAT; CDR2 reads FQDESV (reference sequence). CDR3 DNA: TGTGCCAGCAGCTCCGCGAGCGAGCAGTTCTTC. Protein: CASSSASEQFF.

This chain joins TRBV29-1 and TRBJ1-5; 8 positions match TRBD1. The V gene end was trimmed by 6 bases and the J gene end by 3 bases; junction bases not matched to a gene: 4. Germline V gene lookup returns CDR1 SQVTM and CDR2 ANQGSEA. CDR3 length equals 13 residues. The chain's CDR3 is CSVQTGDNQPQHF. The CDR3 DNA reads TGCAGCGTGCAGACAGGGGACAATCAGCCCCAGCATTTT.

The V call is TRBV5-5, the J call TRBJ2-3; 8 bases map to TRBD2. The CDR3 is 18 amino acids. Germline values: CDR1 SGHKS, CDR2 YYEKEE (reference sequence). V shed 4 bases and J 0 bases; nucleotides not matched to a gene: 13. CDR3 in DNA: TGTGCCAGCAGCCCCGGGTTTGCAGCGGGGGTTAGCACAGATACGCAGTATTTT. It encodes CASSPGFAAGVSTDTQYF.

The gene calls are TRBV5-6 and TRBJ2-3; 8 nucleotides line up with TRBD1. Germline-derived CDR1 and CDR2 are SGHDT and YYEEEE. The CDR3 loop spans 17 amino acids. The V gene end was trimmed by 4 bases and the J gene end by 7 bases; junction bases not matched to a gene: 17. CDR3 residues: CASSPTLGRGPEYTQYF. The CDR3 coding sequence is TGTGCCAGCAGCCCCACCCTGGGCAGGGGGCCAGAGTATACGCAGTATTTT.

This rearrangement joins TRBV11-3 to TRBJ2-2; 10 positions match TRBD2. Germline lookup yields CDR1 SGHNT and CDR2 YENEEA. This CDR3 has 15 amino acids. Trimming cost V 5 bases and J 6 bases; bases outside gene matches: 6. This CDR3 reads CASSIPGTSAGELFF. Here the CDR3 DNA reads TGTGCCAGCAGCATACCCGGGACTAGCGCCGGGGAGCTGTTTTTT.

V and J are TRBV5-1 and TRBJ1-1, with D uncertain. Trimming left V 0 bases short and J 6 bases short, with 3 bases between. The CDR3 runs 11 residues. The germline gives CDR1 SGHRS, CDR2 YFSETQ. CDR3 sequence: CASSLAAEAFF. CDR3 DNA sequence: TGCGCCAGCAGCTTGGCCGCTGAAGCTTTCTTT.

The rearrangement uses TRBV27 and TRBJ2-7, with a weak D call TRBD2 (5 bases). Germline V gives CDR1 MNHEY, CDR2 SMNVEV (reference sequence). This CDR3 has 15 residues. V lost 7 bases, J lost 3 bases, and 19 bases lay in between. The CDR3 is CASNPGGYPYYEQYF. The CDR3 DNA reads TGTGCCAGCAACCCCGGCGGGTATCCCTACTACGAGCAGTACTTC.

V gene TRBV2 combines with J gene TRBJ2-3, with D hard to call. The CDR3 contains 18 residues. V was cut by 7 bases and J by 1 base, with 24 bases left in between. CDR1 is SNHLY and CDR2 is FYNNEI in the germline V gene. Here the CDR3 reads CASNPQGRLGRGTDTQYF. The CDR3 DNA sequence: TGTGCCAGCAACCCGCAAGGGCGATTAGGTAGGGGCACAGATACGCAGTATTTT.

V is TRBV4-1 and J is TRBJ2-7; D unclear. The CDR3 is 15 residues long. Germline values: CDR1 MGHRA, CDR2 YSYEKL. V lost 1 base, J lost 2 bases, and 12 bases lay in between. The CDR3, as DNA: TGCGCCAGCAGCCAAGTTGCCGCGGCCACCTACGAGCAGTACTTC. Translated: CASSQVAAATYEQYF.

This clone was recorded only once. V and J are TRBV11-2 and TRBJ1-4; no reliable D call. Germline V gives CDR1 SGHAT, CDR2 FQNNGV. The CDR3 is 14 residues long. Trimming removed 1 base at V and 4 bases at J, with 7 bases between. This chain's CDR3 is CASSLGGINEKLFF. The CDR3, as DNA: TGTGCCAGCAGCTTAGGGGGAATTAATGAAAAACTGTTTTTT.

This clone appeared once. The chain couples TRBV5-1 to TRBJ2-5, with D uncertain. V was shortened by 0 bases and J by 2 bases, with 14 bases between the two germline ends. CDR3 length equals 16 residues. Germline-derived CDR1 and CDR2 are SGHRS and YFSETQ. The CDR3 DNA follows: TGCGCCAGCAGCTTGGATCCAGCCTCCCTTCAAGAGACCCAGTACTTC. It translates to CASSLDPASLQETQYF.

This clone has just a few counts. CDR3 nucleotides: TGTGCCAGCAGCCCCCAAGGACTTACCAACGAGCAGTACTTC. Protein product: CASSPQGLTNEQYF. The rearrangement links TRBV5-4 to TRBJ2-7, with D perhaps matching TRBD2 (5 bases). The CDR3 contains 14 residues. Looked up from germline, CDR1 is SGHNT and CDR2 is YYREEE (reference sequence). V dropped 4 bases and J dropped 5 bases, with 16 bases sitting between them.

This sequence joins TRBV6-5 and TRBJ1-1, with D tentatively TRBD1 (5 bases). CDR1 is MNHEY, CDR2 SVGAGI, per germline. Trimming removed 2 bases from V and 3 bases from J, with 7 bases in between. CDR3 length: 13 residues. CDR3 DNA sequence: TGTGCCAGCAGTTACAGGGGTGACACTGAAGCTTTCTTT. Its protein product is CASSYRGDTEAFF.

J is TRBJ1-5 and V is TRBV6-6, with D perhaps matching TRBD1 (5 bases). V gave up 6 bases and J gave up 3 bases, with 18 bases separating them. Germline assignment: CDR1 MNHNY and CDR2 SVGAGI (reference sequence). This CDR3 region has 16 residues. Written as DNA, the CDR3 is TGTGCCAGCAGCCTGGCGGGGGTGCGAGACAATCAGCCCCAGCATTTT. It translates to CASSLAGVRDNQPQHF.

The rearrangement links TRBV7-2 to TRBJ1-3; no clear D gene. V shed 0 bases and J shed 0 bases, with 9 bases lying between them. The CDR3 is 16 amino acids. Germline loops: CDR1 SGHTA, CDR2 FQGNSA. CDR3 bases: TGTGCCAGCAGCTTAGCAGGCAGCAACTCTGGAAACACCATATATTTT. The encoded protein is CASSLAGSNSGNTIYF.

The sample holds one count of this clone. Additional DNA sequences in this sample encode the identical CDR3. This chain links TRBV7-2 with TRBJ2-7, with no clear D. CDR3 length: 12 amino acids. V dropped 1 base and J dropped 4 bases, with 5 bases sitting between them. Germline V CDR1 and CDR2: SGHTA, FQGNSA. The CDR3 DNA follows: TGTGCCAGCAGCTTAGGTGCGTACGAGCAGTACTTC. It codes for CASSLGAYEQYF.

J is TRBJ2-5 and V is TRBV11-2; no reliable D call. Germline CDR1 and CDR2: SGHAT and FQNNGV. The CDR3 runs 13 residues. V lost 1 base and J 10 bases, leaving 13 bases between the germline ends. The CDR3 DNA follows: TGTGCCAGCAGCTTAGTTAGGGAATCGGGCCAGTACTTC. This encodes CASSLVRESGQYF.

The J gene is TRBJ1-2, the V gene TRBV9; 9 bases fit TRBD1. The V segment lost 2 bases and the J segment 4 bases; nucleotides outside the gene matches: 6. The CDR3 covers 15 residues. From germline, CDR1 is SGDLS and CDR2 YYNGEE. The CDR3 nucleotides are TGTGCCAGCAGCGTGGGACAGGGCTTTCGCTATGGCTACACCTTC. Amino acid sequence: CASSVGQGFRYGYTF.

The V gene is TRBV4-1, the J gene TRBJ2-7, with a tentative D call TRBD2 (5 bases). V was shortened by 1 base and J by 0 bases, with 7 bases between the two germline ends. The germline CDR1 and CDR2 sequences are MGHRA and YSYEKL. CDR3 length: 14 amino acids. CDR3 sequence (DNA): TGCGCCAGCAGCCAAGGAGGGAGCTCCTACGAGCAGTACTTC. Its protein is CASSQGGSSYEQYF.

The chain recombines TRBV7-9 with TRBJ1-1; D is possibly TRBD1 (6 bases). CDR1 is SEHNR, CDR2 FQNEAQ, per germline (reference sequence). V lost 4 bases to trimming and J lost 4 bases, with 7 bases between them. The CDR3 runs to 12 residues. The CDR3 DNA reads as TGTGCCAGCAGCTCAGGGGTCACTGAAGCTTTCTTT. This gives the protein CASSSGVTEAFF.

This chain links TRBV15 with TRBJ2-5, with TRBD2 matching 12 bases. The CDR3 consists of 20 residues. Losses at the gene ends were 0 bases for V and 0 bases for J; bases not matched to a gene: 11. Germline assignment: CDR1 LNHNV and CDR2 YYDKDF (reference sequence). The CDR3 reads CATSRDRGLAGGRDQETQYF. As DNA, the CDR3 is TGTGCCACCAGCAGAGATAGAGGTCTAGCGGGGGGGCGTGACCAAGAGACCCAGTACTTC.

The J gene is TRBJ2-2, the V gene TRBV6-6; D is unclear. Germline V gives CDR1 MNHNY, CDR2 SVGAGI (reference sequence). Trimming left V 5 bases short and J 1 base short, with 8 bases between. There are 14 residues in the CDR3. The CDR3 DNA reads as TGTGCCAGCAGTCCCGCAGGGAACACCGGGGAGCTGTTTTTT. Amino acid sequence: CASSPAGNTGELFF.

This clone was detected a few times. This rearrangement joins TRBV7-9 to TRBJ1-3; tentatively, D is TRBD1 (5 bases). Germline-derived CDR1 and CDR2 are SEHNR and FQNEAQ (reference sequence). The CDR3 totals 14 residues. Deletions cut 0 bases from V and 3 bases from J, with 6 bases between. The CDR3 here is CASSLAGHGNTIYF. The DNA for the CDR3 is TGTGCCAGCAGCTTAGCGGGGCATGGAAACACCATATATTTT.

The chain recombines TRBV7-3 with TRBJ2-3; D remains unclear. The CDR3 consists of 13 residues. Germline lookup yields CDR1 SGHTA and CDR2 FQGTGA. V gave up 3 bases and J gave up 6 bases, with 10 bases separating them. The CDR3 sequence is CASSLGWGDTQYF. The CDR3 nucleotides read TGTGCCAGCAGCTTGGGATGGGGTGATACGCAGTATTTT.

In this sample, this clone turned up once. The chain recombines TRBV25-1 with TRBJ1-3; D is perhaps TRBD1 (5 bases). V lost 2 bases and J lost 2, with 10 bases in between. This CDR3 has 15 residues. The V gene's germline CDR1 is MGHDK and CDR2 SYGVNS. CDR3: CASSEMGDAGNTIYF. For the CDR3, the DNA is TGTGCCAGCAGTGAAATGGGGGACGCTGGAAACACCATATATTTT.

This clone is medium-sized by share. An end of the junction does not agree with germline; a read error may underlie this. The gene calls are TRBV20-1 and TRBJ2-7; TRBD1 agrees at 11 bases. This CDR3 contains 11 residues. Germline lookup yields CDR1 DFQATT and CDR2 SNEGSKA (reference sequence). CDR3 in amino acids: CSARGQGELYF. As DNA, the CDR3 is TGCAGTGCTAGGGGACAGGGGGAGCTGTACTTC.

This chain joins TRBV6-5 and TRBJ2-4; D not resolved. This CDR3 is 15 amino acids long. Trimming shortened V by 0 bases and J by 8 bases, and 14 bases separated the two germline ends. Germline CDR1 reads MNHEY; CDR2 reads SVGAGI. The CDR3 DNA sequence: TGTGCCAGCAGTTACTCTTCACAAGGGTGGCACATTCAGTACTTC. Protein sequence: CASSYSSQGWHIQYF.

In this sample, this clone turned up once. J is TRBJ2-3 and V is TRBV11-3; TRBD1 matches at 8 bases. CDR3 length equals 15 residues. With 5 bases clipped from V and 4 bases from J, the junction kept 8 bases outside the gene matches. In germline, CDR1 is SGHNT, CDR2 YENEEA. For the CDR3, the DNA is TGTGCCAGCAGCCCAAGGACAGGGAGGTCAGATACGCAGTATTTT. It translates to CASSPRTGRSDTQYF. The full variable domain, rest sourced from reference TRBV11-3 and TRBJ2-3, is EAGVVQSPRYKIIEKKQPVAFWCNPISGHNTLYWYLQNLGQGPELLIRYENEEAVDDSQLPKDRFSAERLKGVDSTLKIQPAELGDSAVYLCASSPRTGRSDTQYFGPGTRLTVL.

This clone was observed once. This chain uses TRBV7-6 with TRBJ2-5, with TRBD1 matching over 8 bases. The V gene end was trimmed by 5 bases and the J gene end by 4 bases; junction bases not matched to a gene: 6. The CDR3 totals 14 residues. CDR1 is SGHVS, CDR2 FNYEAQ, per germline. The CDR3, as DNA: TGTGCCAGCAGCGGCCGACAGGGGCGAGAGACCCAGTACTTC. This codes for CASSGRQGRETQYF.

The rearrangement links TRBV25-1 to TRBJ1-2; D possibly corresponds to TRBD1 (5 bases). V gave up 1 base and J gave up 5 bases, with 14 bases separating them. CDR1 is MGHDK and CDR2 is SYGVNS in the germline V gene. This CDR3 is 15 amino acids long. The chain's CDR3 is CASSELSGTDYGYTF. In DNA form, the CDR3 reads TGTGCCAGCAGTGAATTATCCGGGACGGATTATGGCTACACCTTC.